A selection of T cell receptor beta chains follows, all from one sample in a study of blood T cell repertoires in COVID-19. The assay was immunoSEQ multiplex PCR, and TCRdb's table has in-frame clones only and misses some. This sample carries about 160,000 clones, 82% of them seen once, and the ten largest clones take roughly 20%. Sequencing was performed on PBMCs or T cells enriched from blood (not recorded which). These receptors came from a man in his sixties who had recovered from COVID-19. The CDR3 runs from the conserved cysteine through the conserved F or W. D genes are given only for firm matches. For some rows the clone size is stated as once, few or many, or as a class when expanded; others skip it.

d_gene	len	j_gene	abundance	v_gene	CDR3nt	CDR3aa
-	14	TRBJ2-5	once	TRBV5-1	TGCGCCAGCAGCTGGGCGGGGAGGCAAGAGACCCAGTACTTC	CASSWAGRQETQYF
TRBD2	17	TRBJ2-1	-	TRBV7-9	TGTGCCAGCAGCTCTAGGACTAGCGGGAATGCCAACAATGAGCAGTTCTTC	CASSSRTSGNANNEQFF
TRBD1	12	TRBJ2-7	-	TRBV2	TGTGCCAGTAACAGGGGTTACTACGAGCAGTACTTC	CASNRGYYEQYF
TRBD1	15	TRBJ1-4	once	TRBV5-1	TGCGCCAGCAGCTGGGGGACAGCTTCTAATGAAAAACTGTTTTTT	CASSWGTASNEKLFF
-	14	TRBJ1-3	-	TRBV2	TGTGCCAGCAGTGCCCCAGGGTACGGAAACACCATATATTTT	CASSAPGYGNTIYF
TRBD1	15	TRBJ2-2	once	TRBV24-1	TGTGCCACCAGCACCGGGACAGGGGGTACCGGGGAGCTGTTTTTT	CATSTGTGGTGELFF
-	14	TRBJ2-5	-	TRBV5-1	TGCGCCAGCAATCCCGGCGGGTACCAAGAGACCCAGTACTTC	CASNPGGYQETQYF
-	14	TRBJ2-2	many	TRBV6-4	TGTGCCAGCAAGGCGGACAGTTACACCGGGGAGCTGTTTTTT	CASKADSYTGELFF
-	14	TRBJ1-3	once	TRBV11-2	TGTGCCAGCAGCTTAGAAAGGGGAGGAAACACCATATATTTT	CASSLERGGNTIYF
-	15	TRBJ1-2	-	TRBV9	TGTGCCAGCAGCGTAGCTTCAGGGTTCGGCTATGGCTACACCTTC	CASSVASGFGYGYTF
-	14	TRBJ2-2	few	TRBV9	TGTGCCAGCAGCGTGGAGCAGGGCACCGGGGAGCTGTTTTTT	CASSVEQGTGELFF
-	13	TRBJ1-1	many	TRBV3-1/TRBV3-2	TGTGCCAGCAGCCAAGATCGAGGCCGCTCTGCTTTCTTT	CASSQDRGRSAFF